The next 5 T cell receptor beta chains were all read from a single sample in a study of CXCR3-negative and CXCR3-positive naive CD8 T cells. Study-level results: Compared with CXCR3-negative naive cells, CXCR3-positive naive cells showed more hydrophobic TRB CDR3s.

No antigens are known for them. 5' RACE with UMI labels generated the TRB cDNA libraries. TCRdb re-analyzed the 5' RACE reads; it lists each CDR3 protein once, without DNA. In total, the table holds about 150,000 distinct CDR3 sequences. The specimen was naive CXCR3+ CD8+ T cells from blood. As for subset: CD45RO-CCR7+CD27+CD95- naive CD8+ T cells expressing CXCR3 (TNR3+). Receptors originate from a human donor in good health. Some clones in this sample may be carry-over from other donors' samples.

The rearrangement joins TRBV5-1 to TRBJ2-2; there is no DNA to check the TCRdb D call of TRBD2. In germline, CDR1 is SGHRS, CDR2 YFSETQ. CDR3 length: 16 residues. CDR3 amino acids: CASSLLAGAGTGELFF.

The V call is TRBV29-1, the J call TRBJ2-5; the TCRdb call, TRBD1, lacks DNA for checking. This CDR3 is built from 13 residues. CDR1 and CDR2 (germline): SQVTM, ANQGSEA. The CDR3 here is CSDADRNGQTQYF.

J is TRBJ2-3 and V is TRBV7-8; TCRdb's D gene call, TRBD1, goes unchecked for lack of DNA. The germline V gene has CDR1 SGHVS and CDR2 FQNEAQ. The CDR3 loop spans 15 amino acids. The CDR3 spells CASSTQVAPTDTQYF.

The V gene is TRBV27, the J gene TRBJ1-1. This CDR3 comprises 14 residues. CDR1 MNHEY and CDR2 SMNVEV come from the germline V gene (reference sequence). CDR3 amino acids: CASSSVGPYTEAFF.

CDR3 residues: CSVGQGGDTEAFF. The V call is TRBV29-1, the J call TRBJ1-1; as DNA is missing, the TRBD1 call by TCRdb cannot be tested. CDR1 SQVTM and CDR2 ANQGSEA come from the germline V gene. The CDR3 loop spans 13 amino acids.